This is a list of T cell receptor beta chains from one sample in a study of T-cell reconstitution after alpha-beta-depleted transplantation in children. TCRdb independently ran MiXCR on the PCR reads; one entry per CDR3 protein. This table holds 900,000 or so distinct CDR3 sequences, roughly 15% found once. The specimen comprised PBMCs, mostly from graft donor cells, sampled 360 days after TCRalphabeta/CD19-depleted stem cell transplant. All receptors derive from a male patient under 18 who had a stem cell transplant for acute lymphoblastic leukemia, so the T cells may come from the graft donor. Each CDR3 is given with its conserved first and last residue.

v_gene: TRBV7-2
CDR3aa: CASSPKGGPFSNYGYTF

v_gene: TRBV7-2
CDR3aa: CASSPGTGYSPLHF

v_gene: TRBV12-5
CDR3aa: CASAPFGGDVNEQFF

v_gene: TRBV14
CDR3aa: CASSRGWGDPRGNEQFF

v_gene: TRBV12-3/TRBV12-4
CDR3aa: CASSLIGTGDSNQPQHF

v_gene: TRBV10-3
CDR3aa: CAISASGREQFF

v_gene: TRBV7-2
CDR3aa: CASSPGTGYGYYTF

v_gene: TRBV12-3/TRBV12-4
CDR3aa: CASSFSRASNEQYF

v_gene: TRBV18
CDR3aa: CASSLNSGRVYEQYF

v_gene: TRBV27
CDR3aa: CASSYFSAGELFF